Sequencing of this TCR beta chain was carried out in a study of cytomegalovirus exposure and HLA in healthy donors. Overall study context: Across 300 to 400 genotyped donors, roughly 85% landed in the Caucasian-associated ancestry cluster.

The germline V gene encodes CDR1 SGDLS and CDR2 YYNGEE. The CDR3 consists of 15 residues. V was cut by 4 bases and J by 4 bases, with 15 bases left in between. As for this clone: The target antigen is unknown.

The study's findings and limits: It was likely that a cluster of highly shared sequence variants was a sequencing artifact.

It was with 60 Vbeta and 13 Jbeta primers that the PCR ran. Profiled with immunoSEQ multiplex PCR; TCRdb holds only in-frame clones, not every one. The table records over 85,000 clones, about 81% of them present only once. The receptor was isolated from a man aged 40-49 years in good health and CMV-seropositive. The rearrangement links TRBV9 to TRBJ2-1, with D perhaps TRBD2 (5 bases). The sequenced material came from PBMCs. DNA for the CDR3: TGTGCCAGCAGCCCCCGGGGTAGCGAGTACAATGAGCAGTTCTTC. It codes for CASSPRGSEYNEQFF. Variable domain in full (rest from reference TRBV9 and TRBJ2-1): DSGVTQTPKHLITATGQRVTLRCSPRSGDLSVYWYQQSLDQGLQFLIQYYNGEERAKGNILERFSAQQFPDLHSELNLSSLELGDSALYFCASSPRGSEYNEQFFGPGTRLTVL.